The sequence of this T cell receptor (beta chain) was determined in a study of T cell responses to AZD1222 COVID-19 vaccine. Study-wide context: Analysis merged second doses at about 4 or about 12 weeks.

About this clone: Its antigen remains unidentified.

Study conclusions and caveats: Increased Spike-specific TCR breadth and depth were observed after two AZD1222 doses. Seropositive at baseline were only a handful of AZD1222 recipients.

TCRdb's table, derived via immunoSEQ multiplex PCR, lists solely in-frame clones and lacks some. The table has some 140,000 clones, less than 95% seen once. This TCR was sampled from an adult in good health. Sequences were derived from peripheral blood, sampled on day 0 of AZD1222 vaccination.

CDR3 DNA: TGTGCCAGCAGCTGGTCGCGCGGGGATTACAATGAGCAGTTCTTC. Translated: CASSWSRGDYNEQFF. The chain combines TRBV3-1 (or the pseudogene TRBV3-2) with TRBJ2-1; possibly TRBD2 for D (6 bases). This CDR3 has 15 residues. Trimming left V 5 bases short and J 4 bases short, with 15 bases between. Germline CDR1 and CDR2: LGHDT and YNNKEL (reference sequence).